The sequence of this T cell receptor (beta chain) was determined in a study of cytomegalovirus exposure and HLA in healthy donors. Turning to the study itself: Early released data comprised 80 million or so unique TCRs from HLA-typed donors.

PCR amplification relied on 60 Vbeta primers (plus 13 Jbeta primers). Sequenced by immunoSEQ multiplex PCR; TCRdb stores in-frame clones only, minus some. The sample yields 100,000 to 150,000 clones, 60% to 80% seen once. The CDR3 totals 17 residues. The germline CDR1 and CDR2 sequences are MNHEY and SMNVEV (reference sequence). V gave up 4 bases and J gave up 5 bases; unmatched junction bases: 14. These donors, healthy bone marrow donors, were studied. This clone was seen only once. This TCR derives from a man aged 25-45 years in good health and CMV-seronegative. The V gene is TRBV27, the J gene TRBJ1-5; TRBD1 agrees at 7 bases. Sequencing was performed on PBMCs. The CDR3, as DNA: TGTGCCAGCAGTTCCCTTCCCAGGGGGGAATCCGATCAGCCCCAGCATTTT. This sequence encodes CASSSLPRGESDQPQHF.